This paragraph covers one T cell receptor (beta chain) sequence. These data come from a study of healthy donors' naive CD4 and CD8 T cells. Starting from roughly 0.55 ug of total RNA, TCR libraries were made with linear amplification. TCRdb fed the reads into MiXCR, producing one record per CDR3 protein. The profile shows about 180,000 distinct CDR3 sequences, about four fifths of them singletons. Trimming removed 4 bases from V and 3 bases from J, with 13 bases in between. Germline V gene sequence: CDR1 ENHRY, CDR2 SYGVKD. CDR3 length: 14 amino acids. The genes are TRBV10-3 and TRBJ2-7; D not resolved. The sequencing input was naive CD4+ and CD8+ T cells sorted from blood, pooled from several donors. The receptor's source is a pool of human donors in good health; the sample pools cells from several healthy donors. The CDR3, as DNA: TGTGCCATCAGTGTATTCTCCCCGAGCTACGAGCAGTACTTC. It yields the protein CAISVFSPSYEQYF.